Included here is one T cell receptor (beta chain) sequence, with context. No antigen is known for it. Between the trimmed V and J ends, which lost 5 bases and 8 bases, there was a span of 19 bases. CDR1 is SEHNR, CDR2 FQNEAQ, per germline (reference sequence). The CDR3 totals 14 residues. This entry is derived from a study of vaccination and CD4 T cells after COVID-19. Study at large: Each control was exposed to a CEFX pool, an HIV-1 Nef pool, or no peptide at all.

Sequenced with the Oncomine TCR Beta short-read assay was DNA taken from cultured CD4+ T cells. Each CDR3 protein is one row after TCRdb ran MiXCR on the PCR reads. The sample gives about 15,000 distinct CDR3 sequences, approximately 60% of which show up once; over 13% is in the top ten. Treatment in this sample: roughly ten-day PBMC culture with coronavirus spike peptide pools or control peptides (ViraFEST assay). Positivity by PCR occurred from March to December 2020, a period that predated US Alpha, Beta and Delta variants. This receptor was obtained from a human donor who had recovered from COVID-19. The sequenced sample was CD4+ T cells from blood, cultured in vitro. The chain is built from TRBV7-9 and TRBJ2-7; weak D call: TRBD2 (6 bases). The CDR3 nucleotides read TGTGCCAGCAGCACGGAGGGGTTTAGGGGACAGCAGTACTTC. This sequence encodes CASSTEGFRGQQYF.